The 3 T cell receptor beta chains given below trace back to one sample, sequenced in a study of metastatic and nonmetastatic thyroid tumors. There were no patients who had received any treatment before thyroid surgery. Via MiXCR, TCRdb re-called the PCR reads. Altogether about 93,000 clones are present, approximately 12% being singletons, with the ten largest covering approximately 10%. Source material: blood. The receptors stem from a female donor with papillary thyroid cancer or a benign thyroid nodule (not recorded which). Some clones in this sample may be carry-over from other donors' samples.

This clone was recorded a few times. The V and J genes are TRBV6-1 and TRBJ1-2; D is unresolved. The CDR3 runs 13 residues. V was pared by 7 bases and J by 4 bases, with 13 bases between. CDR1 and CDR2 from the germline V gene are MNHNS and SASEGT. In DNA, the CDR3 is TGTGCCAGCACCCGGACCTTAGGCTATGGCTACACCTTC. Its protein product is CASTRTLGYGYTF.

This clone showed up many times. J is TRBJ2-2 and V is TRBV27, with TRBD2 identical over 10 bases. The V gene's germline CDR1 is MNHEY and CDR2 SMNVEV (reference sequence). CDR3 length: 16 amino acids. Unmatched junction bases numbered 5, after V lost 5 bases and J lost 2 bases. The CDR3 sequence is CASSLLAGANTGELFF. CDR3 coding DNA: TGTGCCAGCAGTCTGCTAGCGGGGGCAAACACCGGGGAGCTGTTTTTT.

This clone was counted ten times or more. The V call is TRBV7-9, the J call TRBJ1-3; D call uncertain. V lost 1 base, J lost 0 bases, and 7 bases lay in between. The CDR3 has 15 residues. The germline V gene encodes CDR1 SEHNR and CDR2 FQNEAQ (reference sequence). The CDR3 protein is CASSLEGVSGNTIYF. Written as DNA, the CDR3 is TGTGCCAGCAGCTTAGAGGGAGTCTCTGGAAACACCATATATTTT.